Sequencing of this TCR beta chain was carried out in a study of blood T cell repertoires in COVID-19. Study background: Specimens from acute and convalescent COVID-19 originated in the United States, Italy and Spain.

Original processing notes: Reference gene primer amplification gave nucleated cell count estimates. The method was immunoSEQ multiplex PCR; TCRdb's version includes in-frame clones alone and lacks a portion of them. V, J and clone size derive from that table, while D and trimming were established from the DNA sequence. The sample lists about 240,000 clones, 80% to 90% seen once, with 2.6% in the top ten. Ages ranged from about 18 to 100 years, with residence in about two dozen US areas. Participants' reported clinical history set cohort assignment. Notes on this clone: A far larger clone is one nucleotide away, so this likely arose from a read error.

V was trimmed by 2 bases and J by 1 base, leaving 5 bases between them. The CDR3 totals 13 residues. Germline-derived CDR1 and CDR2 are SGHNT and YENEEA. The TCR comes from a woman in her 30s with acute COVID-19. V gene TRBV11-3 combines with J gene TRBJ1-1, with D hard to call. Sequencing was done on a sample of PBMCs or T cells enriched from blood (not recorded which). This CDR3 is CASSLRGNTEAFF. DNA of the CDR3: TGTGCCAGCAGCTTACGGGGGAACACTGAAGCTTTCTTT.